This TCR beta chain came from a study of blood T cell repertoires in COVID-19. Looking at the study overall: The United States, Italy and Spain were the sources of the acute and convalescent COVID-19 samples. Sources were T cells, B-cell-depleted T cells, or PBMCs; the material itself was cDNA or gDNA.

This CDR3 has 17 amino acids. V was pared by 5 bases and J by 5 bases, with 15 bases of the junction left unmatched. Germline V gene data show CDR1 as SGHTA and CDR2 as FQGNSA. Original processing notes: Reference gene primer amplification gave nucleated cell count estimates. The table came from immunoSEQ multiplex PCR; TCRdb's copy has only in-frame clones and leaves some out. That table furnishes V, J and clone size, whereas the DNA furnished D and trimming. Of roughly 32,000 clones listed, about nine tenths are singletons. The source material was peripheral blood. This clonotype was sampled from a man aged 45-65 years with active or convalescent COVID-19. V usage is TRBV7-2 and J usage is TRBJ2-5; TRBD2 agrees at 9 bases. CDR3 sequence reads: CASSQGLAKADRETQYF. The CDR3 bases are TGTGCCAGCAGCCAGGGACTAGCTAAAGCCGACCGGGAGACCCAGTACTTC.